This TCR beta chain is drawn from a study of blood T cell repertoires in COVID-19. Study information: COVID-19 samples from acute and convalescent phases originated in the United States, Italy and Spain. T cells, B-cell-depleted T cells, or PBMCs supplied cDNA or gDNA.

In the source study's methods: Cell counts per sample came from amplifying reference gene primers. Sequencing used immunoSEQ multiplex PCR; TCRdb keeps in-frame clones, though not all of them. V and J calls and clone size are as listed in that table; D and trimming were resolved from the DNA. Among some 220,000 clones listed, 80% to 95% were seen once. Enrolment of Seattle patients took place during active infection, and they were followed longitudinally. Germline loops: CDR1 SGDLS, CDR2 YYNGEE. This CDR3 comprises 15 residues. J lost 0 bases, V lost 4 bases, and 5 bases had no gene match. The chain is built from TRBV9 and TRBJ1-2; 8 positions match TRBD1. The clonotype was recovered from a man aged 25 to 40 with COVID-19, enrolled during active disease. Sequencing was done on a sample of peripheral blood. The DNA for the CDR3 is TGTGCCAGCAGCTTGACAGGGGAAGCTAACTATGGCTACACCTTC. Translating gives CASSLTGEANYGYTF.